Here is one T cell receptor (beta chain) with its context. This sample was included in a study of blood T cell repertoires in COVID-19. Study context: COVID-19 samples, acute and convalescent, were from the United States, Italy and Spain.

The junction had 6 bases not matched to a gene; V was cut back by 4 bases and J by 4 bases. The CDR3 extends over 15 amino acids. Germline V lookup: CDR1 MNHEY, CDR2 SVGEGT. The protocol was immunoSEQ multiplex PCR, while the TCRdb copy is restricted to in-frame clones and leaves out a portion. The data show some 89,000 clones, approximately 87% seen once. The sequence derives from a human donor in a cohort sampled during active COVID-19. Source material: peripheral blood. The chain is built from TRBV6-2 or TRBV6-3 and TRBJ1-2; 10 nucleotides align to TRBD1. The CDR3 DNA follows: TGTGCCAGCAGTTGGGGACAGGGGTCGACCTATGGCTACACCTTC. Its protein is CASSWGQGSTYGYTF.